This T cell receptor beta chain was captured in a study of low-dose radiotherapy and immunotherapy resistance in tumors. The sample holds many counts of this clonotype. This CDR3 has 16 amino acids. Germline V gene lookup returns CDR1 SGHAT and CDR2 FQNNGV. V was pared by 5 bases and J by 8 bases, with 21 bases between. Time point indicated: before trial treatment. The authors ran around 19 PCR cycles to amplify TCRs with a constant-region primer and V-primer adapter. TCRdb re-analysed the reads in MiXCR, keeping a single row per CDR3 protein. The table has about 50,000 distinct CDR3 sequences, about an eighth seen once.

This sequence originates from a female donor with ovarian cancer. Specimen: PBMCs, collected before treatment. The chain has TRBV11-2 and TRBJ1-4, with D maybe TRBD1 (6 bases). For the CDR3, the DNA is TGTGCCAGCAGCGCAACCGGGGCCCAGAGGGGGGAAAAACTGTTTTTT. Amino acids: CASSATGAQRGEKLFF. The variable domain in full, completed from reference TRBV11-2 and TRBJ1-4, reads EAGVAQSPRYKIIEKRQSVAFWCNPISGHATLYWYQQILGQGPKLLIQFQNNGVVDDSQLPKDRFSAERLKGVDSTLKIQPAKLEDSAVYLCASSATGAQRGEKLFFGSGTQLSVL.